This T cell receptor (beta chain) appears in the sequencing data of a study of vaccination and CD4 T cells after COVID-19. This clonotype was seen more than once but under ten times. Antigen: not known. Germline CDR1 reads MNHNS; CDR2 reads SASEGT. There are 15 residues in the CDR3. V was clipped by 6 bases and J by 0 bases, with 12 bases between them. Treatment of the sample: roughly 10-day PBMC culture with coronavirus spike peptide pools or control peptides (ViraFEST assay). The unexposed donor gave CD4+ T cells before the COVID-19 pandemic (2011-2018). Cultured CD4+ T cell DNA underwent sequencing with the Oncomine TCR Beta short-read assay. TCRdb itself ran the PCR reads through MiXCR, one entry per CDR3 protein. The data contain a few thousand distinct CDR3 sequences, 44% of them singletons.

This receptor was obtained from a human donor in good health. The sample was CD4+ T cells from blood, cultured in vitro. This chain links TRBV6-1 with TRBJ1-5, with D maybe TRBD1 (5 bases). The CDR3 DNA reads as TGTGCCAGCAGGGCCGACAGACGTAGCAATCAGCCCCAGCATTTT. This codes for CASRADRRSNQPQHF.